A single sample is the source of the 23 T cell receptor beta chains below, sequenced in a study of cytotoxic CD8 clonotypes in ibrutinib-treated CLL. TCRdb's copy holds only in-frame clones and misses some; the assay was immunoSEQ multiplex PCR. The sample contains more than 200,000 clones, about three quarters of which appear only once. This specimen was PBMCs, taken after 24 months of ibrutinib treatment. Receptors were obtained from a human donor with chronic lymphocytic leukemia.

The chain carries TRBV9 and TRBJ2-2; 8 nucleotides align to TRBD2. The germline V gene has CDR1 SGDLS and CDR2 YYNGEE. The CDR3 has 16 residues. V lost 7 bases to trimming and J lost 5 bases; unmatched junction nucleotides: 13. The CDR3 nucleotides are TGTGCCAGCGAGCCATTAGCGGGATATTGTACCGGGGAGCTGTTTTTT. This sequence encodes CASEPLAGYCTGELFF. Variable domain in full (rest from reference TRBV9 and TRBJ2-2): DSGVTQTPKHLITATGQRVTLRCSPRSGDLSVYWYQQSLDQGLQFLIQYYNGEERAKGNILERFSAQQFPDLHSELNLSSLELGDSALYFCASEPLAGYCTGELFFGEGSRLTVL.

CDR3: CASSVEGGQGGETQYF. The DNA of the CDR3 is TGTGCCAGCAGCGTAGAAGGGGGACAGGGGGGAGAGACCCAGTACTTC. J is TRBJ2-5 and V is TRBV9, with 11 bases identical to TRBD1. Germline CDR1 and CDR2: SGDLS and YYNGEE. The CDR3 has 16 amino acids. V lost 0 bases to trimming and J lost 4 bases; unmatched junction nucleotides: 5.

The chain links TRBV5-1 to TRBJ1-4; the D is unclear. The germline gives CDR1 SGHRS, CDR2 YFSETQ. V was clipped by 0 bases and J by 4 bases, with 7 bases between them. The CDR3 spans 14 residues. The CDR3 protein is CASSLEANNEKLFF. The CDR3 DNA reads TGCGCCAGCAGCTTGGAGGCGAATAATGAAAAACTGTTTTTT.

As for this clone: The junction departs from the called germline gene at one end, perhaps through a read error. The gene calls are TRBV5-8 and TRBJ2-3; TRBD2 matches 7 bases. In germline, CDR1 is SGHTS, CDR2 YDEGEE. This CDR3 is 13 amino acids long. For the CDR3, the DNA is TGTGCCACCAGCGACTCGGGGGGAGATACGCAGTATTTT. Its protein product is CATSDSGGDTQYF.

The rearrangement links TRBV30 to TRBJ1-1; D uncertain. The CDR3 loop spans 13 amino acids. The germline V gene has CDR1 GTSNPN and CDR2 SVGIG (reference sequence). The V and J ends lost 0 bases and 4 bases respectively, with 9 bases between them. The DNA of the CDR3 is TGTGCCTGGAGTGTAGATGGCAGCACTGAAGCTTTCTTT. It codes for CAWSVDGSTEAFF.

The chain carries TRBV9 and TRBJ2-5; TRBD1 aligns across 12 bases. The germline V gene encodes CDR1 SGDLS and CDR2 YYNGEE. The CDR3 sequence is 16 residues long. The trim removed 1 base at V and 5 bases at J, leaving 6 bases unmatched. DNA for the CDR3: TGTGCCAGCAGCGTATGGGGACAGGGGGCCGAGGAGACCCAGTACTTC. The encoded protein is CASSVWGQGAEETQYF. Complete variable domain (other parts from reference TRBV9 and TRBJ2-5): DSGVTQTPKHLITATGQRVTLRCSPRSGDLSVYWYQQSLDQGLQFLIQYYNGEERAKGNILERFSAQQFPDLHSELNLSSLELGDSALYFCASSVWGQGAEETQYFGPGTRLLVL.

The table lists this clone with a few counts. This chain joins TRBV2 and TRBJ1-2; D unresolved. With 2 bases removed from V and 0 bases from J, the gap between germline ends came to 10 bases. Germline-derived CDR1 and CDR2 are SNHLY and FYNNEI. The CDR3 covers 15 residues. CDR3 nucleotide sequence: TGTGCCAGCAGTGAATTAGGTAGAGCTAACTATGGCTACACCTTC. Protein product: CASSELGRANYGYTF.

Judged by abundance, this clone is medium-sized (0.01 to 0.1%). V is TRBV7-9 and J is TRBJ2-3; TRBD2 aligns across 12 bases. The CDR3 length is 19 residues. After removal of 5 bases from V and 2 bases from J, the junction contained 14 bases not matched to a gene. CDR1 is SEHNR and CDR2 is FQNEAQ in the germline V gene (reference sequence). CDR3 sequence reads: CASSAQLAGTSGYTDTQYF. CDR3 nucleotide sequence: TGTGCCAGCAGCGCCCAACTCGCCGGGACTAGCGGGTACACAGATACGCAGTATTTT.

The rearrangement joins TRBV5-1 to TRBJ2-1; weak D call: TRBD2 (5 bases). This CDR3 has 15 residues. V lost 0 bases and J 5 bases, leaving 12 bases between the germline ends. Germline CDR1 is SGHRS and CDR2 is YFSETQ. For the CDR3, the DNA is TGCGCCAGCAGCTTGGGAGCTGGACTCAACAATGAGCAGTTCTTC. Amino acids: CASSLGAGLNNEQFF.

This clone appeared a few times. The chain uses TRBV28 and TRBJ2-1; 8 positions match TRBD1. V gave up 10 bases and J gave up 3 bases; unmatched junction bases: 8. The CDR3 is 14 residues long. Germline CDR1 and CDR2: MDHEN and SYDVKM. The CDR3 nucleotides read TGTGCCACTCATGGGGGGACAGGCTACAATGAGCAGTTCTTC. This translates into CATHGGTGYNEQFF.

CDR3 loop: CASSPRGGQGAEAFF. CDR3 DNA: TGTGCCAGCAGCCCCCGGGGAGGGCAGGGGGCAGAAGCTTTCTTT. The chain couples TRBV7-9 to TRBJ1-1, with 8 bases identical to TRBD1. The CDR3 loop spans 15 amino acids. The germline V gene has CDR1 SEHNR and CDR2 FQNEAQ (reference sequence). The V gene end was trimmed by 5 bases and the J gene end by 8 bases; junction bases not matched to a gene: 13.

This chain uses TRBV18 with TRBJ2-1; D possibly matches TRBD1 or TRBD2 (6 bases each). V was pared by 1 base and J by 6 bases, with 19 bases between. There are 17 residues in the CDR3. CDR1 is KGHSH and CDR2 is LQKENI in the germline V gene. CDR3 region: CASSPQGGGRGSNEQFF. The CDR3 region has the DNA TGTGCCAGCTCACCACAGGGGGGAGGCCGAGGGAGCAATGAGCAGTTCTTC.

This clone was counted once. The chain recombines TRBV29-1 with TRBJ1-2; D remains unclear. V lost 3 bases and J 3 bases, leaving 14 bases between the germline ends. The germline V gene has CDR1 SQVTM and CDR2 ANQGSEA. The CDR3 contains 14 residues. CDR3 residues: CSVDFGRLDYGYTF. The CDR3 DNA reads TGCAGCGTTGATTTCGGACGCTTGGACTATGGCTACACCTTC.

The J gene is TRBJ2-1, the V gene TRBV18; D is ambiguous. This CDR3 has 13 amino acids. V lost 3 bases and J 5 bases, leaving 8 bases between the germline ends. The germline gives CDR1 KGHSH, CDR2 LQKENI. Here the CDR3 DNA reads TGTGCCAGCTCACCCGGCGGAGACAATGAGCAGTTCTTC. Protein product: CASSPGGDNEQFF.

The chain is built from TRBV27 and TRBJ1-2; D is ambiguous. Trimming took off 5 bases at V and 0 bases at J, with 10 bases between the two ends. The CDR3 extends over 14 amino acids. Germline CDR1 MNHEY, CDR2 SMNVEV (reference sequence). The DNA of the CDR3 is TGTGCCAGCAGTCGAGGCACGGCTAACTATGGCTACACCTTC. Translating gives CASSRGTANYGYTF.

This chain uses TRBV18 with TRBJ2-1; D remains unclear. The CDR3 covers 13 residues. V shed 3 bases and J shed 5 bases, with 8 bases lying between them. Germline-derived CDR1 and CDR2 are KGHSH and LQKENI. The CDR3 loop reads CASSPFRDNEQFF. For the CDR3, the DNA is TGTGCCAGCTCACCGTTTAGAGACAATGAGCAGTTCTTC.

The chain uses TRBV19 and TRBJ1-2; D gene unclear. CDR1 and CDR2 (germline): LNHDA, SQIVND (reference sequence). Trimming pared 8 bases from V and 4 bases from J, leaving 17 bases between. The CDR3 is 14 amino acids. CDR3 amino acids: CASWVPGLTYGYTF. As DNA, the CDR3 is TGTGCCAGTTGGGTCCCAGGACTGACCTATGGCTACACCTTC.

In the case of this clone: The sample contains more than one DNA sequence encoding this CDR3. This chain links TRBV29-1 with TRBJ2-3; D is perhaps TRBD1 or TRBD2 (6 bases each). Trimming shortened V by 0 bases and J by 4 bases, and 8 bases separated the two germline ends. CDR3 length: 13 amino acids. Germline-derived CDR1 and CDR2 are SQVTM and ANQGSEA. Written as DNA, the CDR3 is TGCAGCGTTGAAGATAGGGGGGCAGATACGCAGTATTTT. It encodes CSVEDRGADTQYF.

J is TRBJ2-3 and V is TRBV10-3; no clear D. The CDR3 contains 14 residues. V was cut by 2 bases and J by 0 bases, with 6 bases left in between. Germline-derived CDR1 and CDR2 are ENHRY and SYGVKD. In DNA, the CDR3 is TGTGCCATCAGTGAGCCCCCCAGCACAGATACGCAGTATTTT. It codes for CAISEPPSTDTQYF.

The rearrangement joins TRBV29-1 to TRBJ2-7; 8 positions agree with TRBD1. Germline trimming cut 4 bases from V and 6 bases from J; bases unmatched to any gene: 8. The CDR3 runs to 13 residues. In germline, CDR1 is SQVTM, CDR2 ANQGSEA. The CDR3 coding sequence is TGCAGCGTTGCAATGGACAGGGCGGCCGAGCAGTACTTC. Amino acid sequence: CSVAMDRAAEQYF.

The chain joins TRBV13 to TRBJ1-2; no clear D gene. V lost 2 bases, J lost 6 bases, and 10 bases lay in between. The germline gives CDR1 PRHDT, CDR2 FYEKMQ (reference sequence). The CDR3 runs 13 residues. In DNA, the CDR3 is TGTGCCAGCAGCTTAAAAGGCGGGAATGGCTACACCTTC. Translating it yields CASSLKGGNGYTF. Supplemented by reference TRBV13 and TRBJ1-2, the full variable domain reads AAGVIQSPRHLIKEKRETATLKCYPIPRHDTVYWYQQGPGQDPQFLISFYEKMQSDKGSIPDRFSAQQFSDYHSELNMSSLELGDSALYFCASSLKGGNGYTFGSGTRLTVV.

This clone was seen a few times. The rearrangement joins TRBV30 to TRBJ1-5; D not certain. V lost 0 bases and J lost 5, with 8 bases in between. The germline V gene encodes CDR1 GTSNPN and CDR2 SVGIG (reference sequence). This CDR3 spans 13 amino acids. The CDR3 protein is CAWSVLRHQPQHF. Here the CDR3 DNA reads TGTGCCTGGAGTGTACTACGACATCAGCCCCAGCATTTT.

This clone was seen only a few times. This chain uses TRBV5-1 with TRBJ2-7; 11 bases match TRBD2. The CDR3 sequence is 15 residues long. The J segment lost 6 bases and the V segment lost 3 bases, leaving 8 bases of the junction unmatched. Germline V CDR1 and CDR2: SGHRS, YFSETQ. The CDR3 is CASSYTGLAGLEQYF. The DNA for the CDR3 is TGCGCCAGCAGCTACACCGGACTAGCGGGCCTCGAGCAGTACTTC.